This passage covers 24 T cell receptor beta chains from one sample sequenced in a study of OX40 agonist ivuxolimab in advanced cancers. Using immunoSEQ multiplex PCR, the repertoire was profiled, and TCRdb retains in-frame clones only, with some absent. The repertoire holds around 110,000 clones, with 93% as singletons. Source: CD4+ or CD8+ T cells sorted from blood, taken in a trial of the OX40 agonist ivuxolimab. The origin of the receptors is an adult with an advanced solid tumor such as melanoma, head and neck, liver or kidney cancer.

The gene calls are TRBV29-1 and TRBJ1-2; 7 bases align to TRBD1. CDR1 and CDR2 from the germline V gene are SQVTM and ANQGSEA. V dropped 7 bases and J dropped 5; count of bases not matched to a gene: 16. The CDR3 is 15 amino acids. The CDR3 here is CSAPGGSRRNYGYTF. The CDR3, as DNA: TGCAGCGCTCCAGGGGGATCGAGGAGAAATTATGGCTACACCTTC.

The chain recombines TRBV5-1 with TRBJ1-4; TRBD1 matches 7 bases. Looked up from germline, CDR1 is SGHRS and CDR2 is YFSETQ. This CDR3 comprises 15 residues. Losses at the gene ends were 3 bases for V and 4 bases for J; bases not matched to a gene: 6. CDR3 residues: CASSWGGQSNEKLFF. The CDR3 DNA reads as TGCGCCAGCAGCTGGGGGGGACAGAGTAATGAAAAACTGTTTTTT.

The V call is TRBV6-1, the J call TRBJ1-6; 8 bases agree with TRBD1. The germline V gene encodes CDR1 MNHNS and CDR2 SASEGT. The trim removed 1 base at V and 8 bases at J, leaving 4 bases unmatched. The CDR3 length is 15 residues. CDR3 in amino acids: CASSEVGQEYSPLHF. The CDR3 nucleotides read TGTGCCAGCAGTGAAGTGGGACAGGAGTATTCACCCCTCCACTTT.

The V gene is TRBV12-1, the J gene TRBJ1-1; TRBD1 was called by the table and not checked on the DNA. TRBV12-1 is annotated as a pseudogene. This CDR3 contains 15 residues. This chain's CDR3 is CASSLYREKNTEAFF. CDR3 sequence (DNA): TGTGCCAGCAGCTTGTACAGGGAAAAAAACACTGAAGCTTTCTTT.

This chain connects TRBV28 to TRBJ1-1, with a weak D call TRBD1 (5 bases). V was trimmed by 5 bases and J by 7 bases, leaving 17 bases between them. This CDR3 region has 14 residues. Germline lookup yields CDR1 MDHEN and CDR2 SYDVKM. The CDR3 region is CASSVGGGQREAFF. The CDR3 DNA is TGTGCCAGCAGTGTCGGGGGTGGGCAACGTGAAGCTTTCTTT.

The genes are TRBV25-1 and TRBJ2-5; perhaps TRBD2 as D (5 bases). Per the germline V gene, CDR1 is MGHDK and CDR2 is SYGVNS. This CDR3 spans 14 amino acids. V shed 6 bases and J shed 2 bases, with 13 bases lying between them. As DNA, the CDR3 is TGTGCCAGCAGCCTCGGGGTAGGTCAAGAGACCCAGTACTTC. It codes for CASSLGVGQETQYF.

This chain joins TRBV18 and TRBJ2-5; possibly TRBD1 for D (6 bases). Per germline, CDR1 KGHSH and CDR2 LQKENI. This CDR3 region has 14 residues. The V gene lost 3 bases and the J gene lost 5 bases, with 13 bases spanning the gap. The CDR3 DNA reads as TGTGCCAGCTCACCTACGGGACATCCGGAGACCCAGTACTTC. The encoded protein is CASSPTGHPETQYF.

The chain combines TRBV30 with TRBJ1-4; no clear D gene. V dropped 5 bases and J dropped 5 bases, with 24 bases sitting between them. This CDR3 has 17 residues. The germline gives CDR1 GTSNPN, CDR2 SVGIG (reference sequence). The CDR3 DNA sequence: TGTGCCTGGTCTCGAGAGAGGGTGGGGTCCCTGAATGAAAAACTGTTTTTT. Translating gives CAWSRERVGSLNEKLFF.

The V gene is TRBV5-1, the J gene TRBJ2-5; D is possibly TRBD2 (5 bases). The CDR3 runs 16 residues. CDR1 is SGHRS, CDR2 YFSETQ, per germline. Trimming stripped 0 bases from V and 4 bases from J, with 16 bases between. CDR3 sequence (DNA): TGCGCCAGCAGCTTGGCCAGAGGGCCCCGGGCAGAGACCCAGTACTTC. Amino acid sequence: CASSLARGPRAETQYF.

The chain has TRBV30 and TRBJ2-1; unclear D gene. Between the trimmed V and J ends, which lost 8 bases and 6 bases, there was a span of 17 bases. The CDR3 spans 13 residues. Germline V gene sequence: CDR1 GTSNPN, CDR2 SVGIG (reference sequence). The CDR3 reads CATRVSPGNEQFF. Here the CDR3 DNA reads TGTGCCACCCGGGTGTCCCCGGGCAATGAGCAGTTCTTC.

The V and J genes are TRBV5-1 and TRBJ2-3; D may be TRBD1 (5 bases). Germline CDR1 is SGHRS and CDR2 is YFSETQ. The CDR3 length is 15 residues. V was trimmed by 0 bases and J by 0 bases, leaving 8 bases between them. The CDR3 region has the DNA TGCGCCAGCAGCTTGGAAGGGGCCAGCACAGATACGCAGTATTTT. Its translation is CASSLEGASTDTQYF.

CDR3 loop: CSVGGTGPTEAFF. CDR3 coding DNA: TGCAGCGTGGGTGGGACAGGGCCCACTGAAGCTTTCTTT. This chain uses TRBV29-1 with TRBJ1-1; TRBD1 matches 9 bases. After removal of 6 bases from V and 4 bases from J, the junction contained 6 bases not matched to a gene. CDR3 length: 13 amino acids. Germline CDR1 and CDR2: SQVTM and ANQGSEA.

The chain uses TRBV28 and TRBJ1-4, with D unclear. Between the trimmed V and J ends, which lost 3 bases and 8 bases, there was a span of 16 bases. Germline assignment: CDR1 MDHEN and CDR2 SYDVKM. The CDR3 is made up of 15 amino acids. The CDR3 coding sequence is TGTGCCAGCAGTTTCGGCGGGCCTGAAACCGAAAAACTGTTTTTT. It codes for CASSFGGPETEKLFF.

The V gene is TRBV7-8, the J gene TRBJ2-4; TRBD2 aligns across 12 bases. The junction had 11 bases not matched to a gene; V was cut back by 5 bases and J by 9 bases. The CDR3 is 16 amino acids. CDR1 SGHVS and CDR2 FQNEAQ come from the germline V gene. In DNA, the CDR3 is TGTGCCAGCAGCCTACTCCTAGCGGGGGGGCCGGTCATTCAGTACTTC. It translates to CASSLLLAGGPVIQYF.

This chain uses TRBV12-5 with TRBJ1-1; no clear D gene. The CDR3 sequence is 13 residues long. Germline CDR1 reads LGHNT; CDR2 reads FRNRAP. V was cut by 0 bases and J by 2 bases, with 4 bases left in between. The CDR3 spells CASGLVLNTEAFF. The CDR3 nucleotides are TGTGCTAGTGGTTTGGTACTTAACACTGAAGCTTTCTTT.

CDR3 sequence: CASRAANTGELFF. The CDR3 bases are TGTGCCAGCAGAGCAGCGAACACCGGGGAGCTGTTTTTT. The chain joins TRBV6-1 to TRBJ2-2, with D hard to call. Trimming stripped 6 bases from V and 0 bases from J, with 5 bases between. This CDR3 has 13 amino acids. CDR1 is MNHNS, CDR2 SASEGT, per germline.

The CDR3 region is CASSIGQLGEQYF. CDR3 coding DNA: TGTGCCAGCAGCATCGGACAGTTGGGCGAGCAGTACTTC. This sequence joins TRBV5-8 and TRBJ2-7; tentative D call: TRBD1 (6 bases). The germline V gene encodes CDR1 SGHTS and CDR2 YDEGEE. CDR3 length equals 13 residues. The V gene lost 4 bases and the J gene lost 6 bases, with 14 bases spanning the gap.

This rearrangement joins TRBV7-8 to TRBJ2-3; 11 bases fit TRBD2. Germline-derived CDR1 and CDR2 are SGHVS and FQNEAQ. The length of the CDR3 is 17 residues. V was pared by 4 bases and J by 2 bases, with 8 bases of the junction left unmatched. As DNA, the CDR3 is TGTGCCAGCAGCTCAAGGGGGACTAGCGGACACACAGATACGCAGTATTTT. Its protein product is CASSSRGTSGHTDTQYF.

This chain connects TRBV2 to TRBJ1-2, with D uncertain. CDR1 SNHLY and CDR2 FYNNEI come from the germline V gene. V lost 0 bases, J lost 6 bases, and 8 bases lay in between. CDR3 length: 13 residues. The CDR3 region has the DNA TGTGCCAGCAGTGAAGCACGAGGGAATGGCTACACCTTC. Translating gives CASSEARGNGYTF.

The J gene is TRBJ1-2, the V gene TRBV28, with D maybe TRBD1 (5 bases). Germline-derived CDR1 and CDR2 are MDHEN and SYDVKM. The CDR3 covers 9 residues. Trimming took off 8 bases at V and 10 bases at J, with 8 bases between the two ends. The CDR3 protein is CASGGFYTF. The DNA of the CDR3 is TGTGCCAGCGGGGGTTTCTACACCTTC.

V and J are TRBV6-5 and TRBJ2-2; D perhaps matches TRBD1 (6 bases). V was pared by 3 bases and J by 0 bases, with 11 bases between. From germline, CDR1 is MNHEY and CDR2 SVGAGI. The CDR3 covers 16 residues. In DNA, the CDR3 is TGTGCCAGCAGTTATGTGGACAGAACGAACACCGGGGAGCTGTTTTTT. Amino acids: CASSYVDRTNTGELFF.

V and J are TRBV5-1 and TRBJ2-7; the D is unclear. The CDR3 covers 14 residues. The V gene's germline CDR1 is SGHRS and CDR2 YFSETQ. Trimming pared 0 bases from V and 4 bases from J, leaving 11 bases between. The DNA of the CDR3 is TGCGCCAGCAGCTTGGTTACAGACAATTACGAGCAGTACTTC. This gives the protein CASSLVTDNYEQYF.

The genes are TRBV10-2 and TRBJ2-7; D gene ambiguous. With 2 bases removed from V and 0 bases from J, the gap between germline ends came to 14 bases. The length of the CDR3 is 16 residues. Germline V gene data show CDR1 as WSHSY and CDR2 as SAAADI. DNA for the CDR3: TGCGCCAGCAGTGAGAGTGCCGCCGTCGGCTCCTACGAGCAGTACTTC. Amino acid sequence: CASSESAAVGSYEQYF.

This clone appeared a few times. This sequence joins TRBV10-2 and TRBJ2-5; weak D call: TRBD2 (7 bases). Germline V CDR1 and CDR2: WSHSY, SAAADI. V gave up 8 bases and J gave up 5 bases, with 21 bases separating them. The CDR3 consists of 15 residues. CDR3 coding DNA: TGCGCCAGCGAAAAGGGAGGGGGGCCCGCGGAGACCCAGTACTTC. The encoded protein is CASEKGGGPAETQYF.